Listed below are T cell receptor beta chains from one sample, sequenced in a study of T cells in Graves' hyperthyroidism and ophthalmopathy. TCRdb redid the calling of the multiplex PCR reads with MiXCR, one entry per CDR3 protein. This table has about 380,000 distinct CDR3 sequences, around 18% appearing once. Sequencing used blood. The receptors shown here come from a man between 18 and 35 years old with Graves' ophthalmopathy. The CDR3 runs from the conserved cysteine through the conserved F or W. Fields, in order: D gene, J gene, V gene, clone size, CDR3 protein, CDR3 DNA. A D gene is named only where the DNA matches it firmly. For some rows the clone size is stated as once, few or many, or as a class when expanded; others skip it.

>NA|TRBJ2-1|TRBV19|few
CASSPPSPATDEQFF
TGTGCCAGTAGCCCTCCATCCCCTGCTACGGATGAGCAGTTCTTC
>NA|TRBJ1-2|TRBV3-1|NA
CASILRVYGYTF
TGTGCCAGCATCCTCAGGGTCTATGGCTACACCTTC
>NA|TRBJ2-1|TRBV6-5|few
CASSYYGGSSYNEQFF
TGTGCCAGCAGTTACTATGGGGGTAGCTCCTACAATGAGCAGTTCTTC
>NA|TRBJ1-4|TRBV18|few
CASSPTGFNEKLFF
TGTGCCAGCTCACCGACAGGTTTTAATGAAAAACTGTTTTTT
>NA|TRBJ1-2|TRBV7-9|NA
CASSRDSSGGRSSSNYGYTF
TGTGCCAGCAGTCGGGACTCTAGCGGGGGGCGGTCCTCCTCTAACTATGGCTACACCTTC
>NA|TRBJ1-5|TRBV6-1|few
CASTPGPRLTSNQPQHF
TGTGCCAGCACCCCGGGACCGCGACTTACTAGCAATCAGCCCCAGCATTTT
>TRBD1|TRBJ2-2|TRBV13|NA
CASSRGTGAGTGELFF
TGTGCCAGCAGCAGAGGGACAGGGGCTGGCACCGGGGAGCTGTTTTTT
>NA|TRBJ1-2|TRBV19|many
CASSSGRTYGYTF
TGTGCCAGTAGTAGCGGACGGACCTATGGCTACACCTTC
>NA|TRBJ1-2|TRBV6-2/TRBV6-3|few
CASTGTSVYGYTF
TGTGCCAGCACAGGGACGAGCGTTTATGGCTACACCTTC
>NA|TRBJ2-2|TRBV28|many
CASSLPGDNTGELFF
TGTGCCAGCAGTTTACCAGGCGACAACACCGGGGAGCTGTTTTTT
>NA|TRBJ1-5|TRBV18|many
CASSHTDGNQPQHF
TGTGCCAGCTCACACACCGATGGCAATCAGCCCCAGCATTTT
>NA|TRBJ1-1|TRBV13|few
CASSFYGGPEAFF
TGTGCCAGCAGCTTTTATGGGGGCCCTGAAGCTTTCTTT
>NA|TRBJ2-4|TRBV19|NA
CASSSAEGWGAKNIQYF
TGTGCCAGTAGTAGTGCGGAGGGATGGGGGGCCAAAAACATTCAGTACTTC
>NA|TRBJ2-3|TRBV24-1|many
CATSDPGSDTQYF
TGTGCCACCAGTGACCCAGGGTCAGATACGCAGTATTTT
>NA|TRBJ2-7|TRBV7-9|many
CATVPVLDEQYF
TGTGCCACCGTGCCCGTTTTGGACGAGCAGTACTTC
>TRBD1|TRBJ2-1|TRBV5-1|few
CASSLANDRGRSIGYNEQFF
TGCGCCAGCAGCTTGGCCAACGACAGGGGGCGATCGATTGGCTACAATGAGCAGTTCTTC
>NA|TRBJ1-5|TRBV2|many
CASRARGSNQPQHF
TGTGCCAGCAGAGCGAGGGGAAGCAATCAGCCCCAGCATTTT
>NA|TRBJ2-7|TRBV25-1|NA
CASSDVLAPYEQYF
TGTGCCAGCAGTGACGTACTTGCGCCCTACGAGCAGTACTTC
>TRBD2|TRBJ2-3|TRBV4-2|few
CASSQFSSGGATDTQYF
TGTGCCAGCAGCCAATTCTCTAGCGGGGGGGCAACAGATACGCAGTATTTT
>NA|TRBJ1-2|TRBV20-1|few
CSARIRQGANYGYTF
TGCAGTGCTAGAATCCGCCAGGGTGCAAACTATGGCTACACCTTC
>NA|TRBJ1-2|TRBV7-9|many
CASSPPVEGEDGYTF
TGTGCCAGCAGCCCCCCCGTCGAGGGGGAGGATGGCTACACCTTC
>NA|TRBJ2-1|TRBV28|many
CASSLSGYNEQFF
TGTGCCAGCAGTTTGTCCGGGTACAATGAGCAGTTCTTC
>NA|TRBJ2-7|TRBV7-6|NA
CASSSQENYEQYF
TGTGCCAGCAGCTCCCAAGAAAACTACGAGCAGTACTTC
>NA|TRBJ1-1|TRBV7-9|many
CASSFYNTEAFF
TGTGCCAGCAGCTTTTACAACACTGAAGCTTTCTTT
>TRBD1|TRBJ1-1|TRBV2|NA
CASSEVGGTGPQQFF
TGTGCCAGCAGTGAAGTTGGGGGGACAGGTCCACAGCAATTCTTT
>TRBD2|TRBJ2-3|TRBV6-1|many
CASRKIAGGHTDTQYF
TGTGCCAGCAGGAAGATAGCGGGGGGCCACACAGATACGCAGTATTTT
>NA|TRBJ1-1|TRBV4-1|NA
CASRQVPGTGGRAFF
TGCGCCAGCAGACAAGTTCCCGGGACGGGAGGAAGAGCTTTCTTT
>TRBD1|TRBJ2-5|TRBV28|many
CASSLPSGQFLQETQYF
TGTGCCAGCAGTCTACCGTCGGGACAGTTTCTTCAAGAGACCCAGTACTTC
>TRBD1|TRBJ1-1|TRBV28|many
CASSPAGQGGDMNTEAFF
TGTGCCAGCAGTCCGGCGGGACAGGGAGGAGATATGAACACTGAAGCTTTCTTT
>TRBD1|TRBJ2-7|TRBV7-2|few
CASSWGQGEFEQYF
TGTGCCAGCAGCTGGGGACAGGGTGAGTTCGAGCAGTACTTC
>TRBD2|TRBJ2-3|TRBV20-1|many
CSARDPGLAGPTDTQYF
TGCAGTGCTAGAGACCCGGGACTAGCGGGTCCCACAGATACGCAGTATTTT
>TRBD1|TRBJ2-5|TRBV6-5|many
CASSYRQGGETQYF
TGTGCCAGCAGTTACAGACAGGGGGGCGAGACCCAGTACTTC
>NA|TRBJ1-5|TRBV7-8|many
CASSQALRNNDQPQHF
TGTGCCAGCAGCCAGGCCTTAAGGAATAATGATCAGCCCCAGCATTTT
>NA|TRBJ1-3|TRBV9|many
CASSTGNTIYF
TGTGCCAGCAGCACTGGAAACACCATATATTTT
>NA|TRBJ2-1|TRBV12-3/TRBV12-4|many
CASSPDPDSNEQFF
TGTGCCAGCAGTCCGGACCCGGACAGCAATGAGCAGTTCTTC
>TRBD1|TRBJ2-7|TRBV29-1|many
CSVHRGNLAEQYF
TGCAGCGTCCACAGGGGCAACCTCGCCGAGCAGTACTTC
>TRBD2|TRBJ2-7|TRBV2|NA
CASSPPSVLAGGGEQYF
TGTGCCAGCTCACCACCCTCCGTACTAGCGGGGGGCGGGGAGCAGTACTTC
>NA|TRBJ2-3|TRBV5-1|many
CASRPWDRTDTQYF
TGCGCCAGCCGGCCCTGGGACCGCACAGATACGCAGTATTTT
>NA|TRBJ1-1|TRBV3-1|many
CASSPGGANTEAFF
TGTGCCAGCAGCCCAGGAGGAGCGAACACTGAAGCTTTCTTT
>NA|TRBJ1-2|TRBV6-1|many
CASSPVLYYGYTF
TGTGCCAGCAGTCCTGTGCTTTACTATGGCTACACCTTC
>TRBD1|TRBJ1-5|TRBV12-3/TRBV12-4|many
CASSLGRDRGYQPQHF
TGTGCCAGCAGTTTAGGTCGTGACAGGGGATATCAGCCCCAGCATTTT
>NA|TRBJ2-1|TRBV24-1|few
CATSGPQRRSWNEQFF
TGTGCCACCAGTGGCCCACAGCGGAGGTCGTGGAATGAGCAGTTCTTC
>NA|TRBJ1-5|TRBV2|many
CASRHREVSNQPQHF
TGTGCCAGCAGACACAGGGAGGTGAGCAATCAGCCCCAGCATTTT
>NA|TRBJ1-1|TRBV28|few
CASSSETGITEAFF
TGTGCCAGCAGTTCCGAGACTGGTATCACTGAAGCTTTCTTT
>NA|TRBJ2-5|TRBV7-7|few
CASSTTVGPETQYF
TGTGCTAGCAGCACCACAGTGGGTCCGGAGACCCAGTACTTC
>NA|TRBJ2-1|TRBV7-3|few
CASSLEGGASYNEQFF
TGTGCCAGCAGCCTAGAGGGGGGGGCCTCCTACAATGAGCAGTTCTTC
>NA|TRBJ2-2|TRBV27|NA
CASSPMAGNTGELFF
TGTGCCAGCAGTCCGATGGCAGGGAACACCGGGGAGCTGTTTTTT
>TRBD1|TRBJ1-6|TRBV5-1|many
CASRTLDRGDSPLHF
TGCGCCAGCAGGACCCTAGACAGGGGAGATTCACCCCTCCACTTT
>TRBD1|TRBJ2-2|TRBV5-1|NA
CASSSAHRGTGELFF
TGCGCCAGCAGCTCAGCCCACAGGGGCACCGGGGAGCTGTTTTTT
>TRBD2|TRBJ2-7|TRBV20-1|NA
CSALTGTSGGASYEQYF
TGCAGTGCGCTAACCGGGACTAGCGGGGGGGCTTCCTACGAGCAGTACTTC
>NA|TRBJ1-2|TRBV2|many
CASLGGQDYGYTF
TGTGCCAGCCTTGGGGGGCAGGATTATGGCTACACCTTC
>TRBD2|TRBJ2-1|TRBV6-4|once
CASSDGTSGGPPNEQFF
TGTGCCAGCAGTGACGGGACTAGCGGGGGCCCCCCCAATGAGCAGTTCTTC
>NA|TRBJ2-6|TRBV4-1|once
CASSQVGLGRANVLTF
TGCGCCAGCAGCCAAGTGGGTTTAGGAAGGGCCAACGTCCTGACTTTC
>TRBD1|TRBJ1-1|TRBV20-1|many
CSARKGQINTEAFF
TGCAGTGCTAGGAAGGGACAGATAAACACTGAAGCTTTCTTT
>TRBD1|TRBJ2-5|TRBV7-7|NA
CASSQLGTGGQETRYF
TGTGCTAGCAGCCAACTCGGGACAGGGGGGCAAGAGACCCGGTACTTC
>TRBD2|TRBJ2-1|TRBV20-1|NA
CSAPPGLEYEQFF
TGCAGTGCTCCACCGGGACTAGAATACGAGCAGTTCTTC
>NA|TRBJ2-3|TRBV19|NA
CASSMRSASTDTQYF
TGTGCCAGTAGTATGCGCAGCGCTAGCACAGATACGCAGTATTTT
>TRBD2|TRBJ2-3|TRBV28|NA
CASSAISGRAADTQYF
TGTGCCAGCAGTGCAATTAGCGGGAGGGCAGCGGATACGCAGTATTTT
>TRBD1|TRBJ1-1|TRBV10-3|many
CAISESRQGARTEAFF
TGTGCCATCAGTGAGTCGAGGCAGGGGGCGCGGACTGAAGCTTTCTTT
>NA|TRBJ2-7|TRBV10-3|NA
CAISESGQPYEQYF
TGTGCCATCAGTGAGTCTGGACAACCCTACGAGCAGTACTTC